This T cell receptor beta chain was captured in a study of shared clonotypes between healthy human individuals. The CDR3 has 19 residues. Germline CDR1 is LGHNA and CDR2 is YSLEER. Trimming left V 0 bases short and J 7 bases short, with 27 bases between. Libraries were prepared by immunoSEQ multiplex PCR; TCRdb keeps only in-frame clonotypes and omits some of them. This table has a few million clones, 85% to 95% appearing once. The chain uses TRBV4-3 and TRBJ1-2, with D perhaps TRBD1 (6 bases). This TCR derives from a man aged 18 to 30 in good health. Some clones in this sample may be carry-over from other donors' samples. Sample: naive CD4+ T cells from PBMCs. Subset specified: CD45RA+ positively selected. The CDR3 bases are TGCGCCAGCAGCCAAGATTCAGGAGGACAGCTGTTTTCACTTCGTGGCTACACCTTC. Its translation: CASSQDSGGQLFSLRGYTF.